Listed below are T cell receptor beta chains from one sample, sequenced in a study of cytomegalovirus exposure and HLA in healthy donors. Profiled with immunoSEQ multiplex PCR; TCRdb holds only in-frame clones, not every one. The profile shows under 140,000 clones, approximately 83% of them singletons. The sequenced sample was PBMCs. These receptors all come from a man aged 35 to 55 in good health and CMV-seronegative. The CDR3 runs from the conserved cysteine through the conserved F or W. A D gene is named only where the DNA matches it firmly. The listing skips clone size in some rows; elsewhere it reads once, few, many or a size class.

TRBV10-3	few	TRBD1	TRBJ1-1	TGTGCCATCAGGGGGGACAGGGGAAACACTGAAGCTTTCTTT	CAIRGDRGNTEAFF
TRBV25-1	-	TRBD2	TRBJ2-7	TGTGCCAGCAGTCCGGGGGGTGGCGGGGGGGCCCACGAGCAGTACTTC	CASSPGGGGGAHEQYF
TRBV28	-	TRBD1	TRBJ1-4	TGTGCCAGCAGTCCAGGGGGCAAATTTGAAAAACTGTTTTTT	CASSPGGKFEKLFF
TRBV6-5	-	-	TRBJ1-2	TGTGCCAGCAGTAGGGCAGGGCCCCTTAACTATGGCTACACCTTC	CASSRAGPLNYGYTF
TRBV28	few	TRBD1	TRBJ1-4	TGTGCCAGCAGTTTGAGGACAGGGGTTGAAAAACTGTTTTTT	CASSLRTGVEKLFF
TRBV9	-	-	TRBJ1-1	TGTGCCAGCAGCGTAATCGGCACTGAAGCTTTCTTT	CASSVIGTEAFF
TRBV6-5	-	-	TRBJ2-7	TGTGCCAGCAGTCGGACAGCCGTGAGTGAGGAGCAGTACTTC	CASSRTAVSEEQYF
TRBV29-1	-	-	TRBJ2-3	TGCAGCGTGTGCCTTGGGGGGTTATTCACAGATACGCAGTATTTT	CSVCLGGLFTDTQYF
TRBV28	-	TRBD1	TRBJ1-2	TGTGCCAGCAGTCCGGAGGACAGGGGAAACTATGGCTACACCTTC	CASSPEDRGNYGYTF
TRBV6-1	-	TRBD1	TRBJ1-1	TGTGCCAGCAGTGTCCGGGACAGGGGGAATGGGGACACTGAAGCTTTCTTT	CASSVRDRGNGDTEAFF
TRBV28	-	-	TRBJ1-1	TGTGCCAGCACCAAAAAAGGTGGGCGGGGGAACACTGAAGCTTTCTTT	CASTKKGGRGNTEAFF
TRBV7-2	-	TRBD2	TRBJ2-7	TGTGCCAGCAGCCCCGGGGGGACTGTATACGAGCAGTACTTC	CASSPGGTVYEQYF
TRBV6-1	few	TRBD1	TRBJ1-5	TGTGCCAGCAGTGCCGGGACAGGGGGCGATCAGCCCCAGCATTTT	CASSAGTGGDQPQHF
TRBV5-6	-	-	TRBJ2-7	TGTGCCAGCAGCTTGGGAGGGCCTACCTACGAGCAGTACTTC	CASSLGGPTYEQYF
TRBV5-1	few	TRBD2	TRBJ2-4	TGCGCCAGCAGCTTGGGACTAGCGGGGACTGATAGCATTCAGTACTTC	CASSLGLAGTDSIQYF
TRBV2	once	-	TRBJ2-7	TGTGCCAGCAGTGGGGGGAGGATCCAGCAGTACTTC	CASSGGRIQQYF
TRBV2	-	-	TRBJ1-3	TGTGCCAGCGGAGAGGTAGACGTCAGCTCTGGAAACACCATATATTTT	CASGEVDVSSGNTIYF
TRBV28	once	-	TRBJ2-7	TGTGCCAGCAGTTTAGGAGACCTCTACGAGCAGTACTTC	CASSLGDLYEQYF
TRBV6-5	-	-	TRBJ1-6	TGTGCCAGCAGGTCCTTGGGGACACTGAATTCACCCCTCCACTTT	CASRSLGTLNSPLHF
TRBV5-6	-	-	TRBJ1-1	TGTGCCAGCAGCTTGGCTATTTTTGGAGCTGAAGCTTTCTTT	CASSLAIFGAEAFF
TRBV25-1	-	-	TRBJ2-7	TGTGCCAGCAGCCCCAGAGGGAGCGGGCAAAACGAGCAGTACTTC	CASSPRGSGQNEQYF
TRBV4-2	-	-	TRBJ2-3	TGTGCCAGCAGCCAAGATACTAGTGCAGATACGCAGTATTTT	CASSQDTSADTQYF
TRBV6-6	-	TRBD1	TRBJ1-1	TGTGCCAGCAGTATAGGACAGGGGGAAACTTTCTTT	CASSIGQGETFF
TRBV2	-	TRBD1	TRBJ1-2	TGTGCCAGCAGTGAAGGGTCAGGGGGCTATCAAGGCTACACCTTC	CASSEGSGGYQGYTF
TRBV6-4	-	TRBD1	TRBJ1-5	TGTGCCAGCATCAGGGGGCATAATCAGCCCCAGCATTTT	CASIRGHNQPQHF
TRBV7-9	once	-	TRBJ2-1	TGTGCCAGCAGCTGGGGACTCCCTATTGATGAGCAGTTCTTC	CASSWGLPIDEQFF
TRBV2	-	-	TRBJ2-4	TGTGCCAGCAGTGATAGCTCAGCCAAAAACATTCAGTACTTC	CASSDSSAKNIQYF
TRBV6-1	-	TRBD1	TRBJ1-5	TGTGCCAGCAGTGCAACGACAGGGGAGAATCAGCCCCAGCATTTT	CASSATTGENQPQHF
TRBV7-2	-	-	TRBJ1-6	TGTGCCAGCAGACTAGAGGTACAAAGCTCCTATAATTCACCCCTCCACTTT	CASRLEVQSSYNSPLHF
TRBV10-3	-	-	TRBJ2-2	TGTGCCACCCAGGACAGTTCGAACACCGGGGAGCTGTTTTTT	CATQDSSNTGELFF
TRBV7-2	-	TRBD1	TRBJ1-2	TGTGCCAGCAGCCCTGTTGGCGACAGGGGCCGTTATGGCTACACCTTC	CASSPVGDRGRYGYTF
TRBV5-6	-	-	TRBJ1-3	TGTGCCAGCAGCTTGAGTCGAGGTAACTCTGGAAACACCATATATTTT	CASSLSRGNSGNTIYF
TRBV30	-	-	TRBJ1-1	TGTGCCTGGGTTAGCAGGAACACTGAAGCTTTCTTT	CAWVSRNTEAFF
TRBV7-9	-	-	TRBJ1-2	TGTGCCAGCAGCTTAGGGCAGCGCGGCTACACCTTC	CASSLGQRGYTF
TRBV7-9	-	TRBD1	TRBJ1-1	TGTGCCAGCAGTCATGGACAGGTGAACACTGAAGCTTTCTTT	CASSHGQVNTEAFF
TRBV7-6	-	-	TRBJ2-1	TGTGCCAGCAGCTTAGAACCGGGGAGCCCTAATGAGCAGTTCTTC	CASSLEPGSPNEQFF
TRBV23-1	-	TRBD1	TRBJ1-6	TGCGCCAGCAGTCAACTCCGTGGACAGGGAAATAATTCACCCCTCCACTTT	CASSQLRGQGNNSPLHF
TRBV18	-	-	TRBJ1-3	TGTGCCAGCTCCTCGACAGACTCTGGAAACACCATATATTTT	CASSSTDSGNTIYF
TRBV19	-	TRBD1	TRBJ1-5	TGTGCCAGTAGTCCCGGCAGGGCAGGGGGACAAAGCAATCAGCCCCAGCATTTT	CASSPGRAGGQSNQPQHF
TRBV18	-	TRBD1	TRBJ1-6	TGTGCCAGCTCACCAGTGGGACAGGGCCTGAATTCACCCCTCCACTTT	CASSPVGQGLNSPLHF
TRBV27	-	-	TRBJ1-5	TGTGCCAGCAGTTTAGAATGGGAGGGTCAGCCCCAGCATTTT	CASSLEWEGQPQHF
TRBV7-9	-	-	TRBJ2-7	TGTGCCAGCAGCTACAGCCCCTACGAGCAGTACTTC	CASSYSPYEQYF
TRBV9	-	TRBD2	TRBJ2-1	TGTGCCAGCAGCGGCCTAGCGGGGGGGCCCAATGAGCAGTTCTTC	CASSGLAGGPNEQFF
TRBV28	-	TRBD1	TRBJ1-5	TGTGCCAGCAGCCCGGCGGACAGGGGTTTTCAGCCCCAGCATTTT	CASSPADRGFQPQHF
TRBV5-1	-	TRBD1	TRBJ2-7	TGCGCCAGCAGCTTGGATGCTACAGGGGGATCTTCTCTGTACTTC	CASSLDATGGSSLYF
TRBV9	-	-	TRBJ1-2	TGTGCCAGCAGCCCCCGGGGATATGGCTACACCTTC	CASSPRGYGYTF
TRBV7-9	-	-	TRBJ2-3	TGTGCCAGCAGCTTAGTCGAGGGTACGCAGTATTTT	CASSLVEGTQYF
TRBV4-3	-	TRBD1	TRBJ1-4	TGCGCCAGCAGTCCCGGGACAGGGCGGGAAAAACTGTTTTTT	CASSPGTGREKLFF
TRBV27	few	-	TRBJ2-3	TGTGCCAGCACCCGGACACCATTTTCCCATACGCAGTATTTT	CASTRTPFSHTQYF
TRBV4-1	once	TRBD1	TRBJ1-3	TGCGCCAGCAGCCAACCCGACAGGGCTGGAAACACCATATATTTT	CASSQPDRAGNTIYF
TRBV9	once	-	TRBJ2-5	TGTGCCAGCAGCGTAGGGTGGGCGGAGACCCAGTACTTC	CASSVGWAETQYF